The 8 T cell receptor beta chains in this list originate from one sample, sequenced in a study of post-analysis software for immune sequencing data (dated by TCRdb to between 2014 and 2016). Summary of the overall study and its limitations: Patients showed significantly higher frequencies than controls for several TRBV segments, among them TRBV5-6, TRBV5-1 and TRBV20-1.

The library was generated by PCR. TCRdb records Illumina HiSeq 2500 as the sequencer. Unique molecular identifiers were incorporated into TCR beta cDNA libraries to reduce PCR and sequencing biases. TCRdb reprocessing: public reads trimmed at Q25 with fastp, clones called with MiXCR, in-frame beta chains kept. Rows matching on CDR3 protein sequence are summarized as one entry with the most common DNA and genes. For this sample there are around 700,000 distinct CDR3 sequences; approximately 59% appear just once. Around 11% of the sample lies in the top ten. The antigens for these receptors are not known. The sequencing input was blood. Every receptor here comes from a girl aged 2-10 years with multiple sclerosis.

This clonotype was observed a handful of times. The chain has TRBV11-2 and TRBJ2-1; 15 bases align to TRBD2. The V segment lost 5 bases and the J segment 2 bases; nucleotides outside the gene matches: 4. CDR1 is SGHAT, CDR2 FQNNGV, per germline. This CDR3 is 17 amino acids long. CDR3 sequence reads: CASSRGLAGGTYNEQFF. The CDR3 DNA follows: TGTGCCAGCAGCCGAGGACTAGCGGGAGGGACCTACAATGAGCAGTTCTTC.

Points on this clonotype: A read error may account for a junction end that differs from germline. This chain connects TRBV20-1 to TRBJ1-5; the D gene is possibly TRBD1 (5 bases). This CDR3 region has 13 residues. CDR1 and CDR2 from the germline V gene are DFQATT and SNEGSKA (reference sequence). Here the CDR3 DNA reads TGTAGTGCTAGAAGGGGAAGCAATCAGCCCCAGCATTTT. It is translated as CSARRGSNQPQHF.

The chain joins TRBV10-2 to TRBJ2-1; possibly TRBD1 for D (5 bases). Germline-derived CDR1 and CDR2 are WSHSY and SAAADI. Deletions cut 7 bases from V and 4 bases from J, with 8 bases between. There are 12 residues in the CDR3. CDR3 sequence reads: CASNDRYNEQFF. Written as DNA, the CDR3 is TGCGCCAGCAATGACAGATACAATGAGCAGTTCTTC.

In its sample, this clonotype was seen a few times. V and J are TRBV20-1 and TRBJ2-5; tentatively, D is TRBD1 (5 bases). Germline CDR1 is DFQATT and CDR2 is SNEGSKA (reference sequence). The V gene lost 1 base and the J gene lost 5 bases, with 14 bases spanning the gap. CDR3 length: 14 residues. The CDR3 reads CSARAPGKEETQYF. Written as DNA, the CDR3 is TGCAGTGCTAGAGCCCCAGGGAAGGAGGAGACCCAGTACTTC.

The genes are TRBV6-4 and TRBJ2-5, with 14 nucleotides matching TRBD2. The CDR3 spans 15 residues. Trimming at V came to 4 bases and at J to 5 bases, leaving 3 bases not matched to a gene. Germline lookup yields CDR1 MRHNA and CDR2 SNTAGT. CDR3 bases: TGTGCCAGCAGTGCCGGGACTAGCGGGGGCGAGACCCAGTACTTC. Encoded protein: CASSAGTSGGETQYF.

A single count supports this clonotype. This chain links TRBV2 with TRBJ2-5, with D possibly being TRBD2 (5 bases). Trimming removed 5 bases from V and 5 bases from J, with 21 bases in between. Germline lookup yields CDR1 SNHLY and CDR2 FYNNEI. This CDR3 is built from 16 residues. The CDR3, as DNA: TGTGCCAGCAGTACGCCCGTGAAGGAGGCTCAGGAGACCCAGTACTTC. Translated: CASSTPVKEAQETQYF.

This clonotype came up a few times. The chain recombines TRBV29-1 with TRBJ2-3; TRBD1 matches at 7 bases. The V and J ends lost 4 bases and 0 bases, in that order; junction bases with no gene match: 7. The germline gives CDR1 SQVTM, CDR2 ANQGSEA. The CDR3 covers 15 residues. CDR3 nucleotide sequence: TGCAGCGTTGCGGGACAGATGTCTAGCACAGATACGCAGTATTTT. Its translation: CSVAGQMSSTDTQYF.

A few counts support this clonotype. The rearrangement uses TRBV6-2 or TRBV6-3 and TRBJ2-1; TRBD2 might be the D (5 bases). The CDR3 consists of 12 residues. With 7 bases removed from V and 10 bases from J, the gap between germline ends came to 14 bases. In germline, CDR1 is MNHEY, CDR2 SVGEGT. CDR3: CASNGVSGEQFF. The CDR3 DNA is TGTGCCAGCAACGGGGTCTCAGGCGAGCAGTTCTTC.